Sequencing of this T cell receptor beta chain was carried out in a study of beta chain features in type 1 diabetes. General study findings and limits: TCRB CDR3s were moderately but significantly shorter in Type 1 diabetes patients in all four CD4+ subsets.

A single heparinised blood sample, averaging around 120 mL, was obtained per donor. CD4+ cells of the naive, central memory, regulatory and stem cell-like memory types were sorted via CD45RO/CCR7/CD25/CD127/CD95/CD27. With 9 bases clipped from V and 2 bases from J, the junction kept 9 bases outside the gene matches. The CDR3 spans 16 residues. Looked up from germline, CDR1 is SGHDN and CDR2 is FVKESK. This clone has only a few counts. Its antigen remains unknown. All of the isolated RNA was reverse transcribed, so expressed TCRB transcripts were sequenced. Stem cell-like memory T cell samples underwent survey-depth immunoSEQ sequencing. They averaged around 1 million reads. Method: immunoSEQ multiplex PCR; TCRdb's copy keeps in-frame clones and lacks some. The sample lists approximately 15,000 clones; 70% to 80% were seen once.

This clonotype was sampled from a woman aged 18-29 years with type 1 diabetes. The chain carries TRBV14 and TRBJ1-5; 11 bases agree with TRBD1. Sequenced material: stem cell memory CD4+ T cells from blood. CDR3 loop: CARPGTGGYCNQPQHF. Written as DNA, the CDR3 is TGTGCCAGACCCGGGACAGGGGGGTATTGCAATCAGCCCCAGCATTTT.